This entry features one TCR beta chain sequence. Its antigen is undetermined. The data originate from a study of cytotoxic CD8 clonotypes in ibrutinib-treated CLL. Study details: Response samples were drawn at a median of around 11 months of treatment, range 6 to 36.

Study-wide findings and caveats: Rising at ibrutinib response, clonality subsequently fell back toward baseline at progression.

The intended depth for sequencing was 1 in 200,000 to 1 in 1 million T cells. The method was immunoSEQ multiplex PCR; TCRdb's version includes in-frame clones alone and lacks a portion of them. The sample lists more than 150,000 clones; over 60% were seen once. Trimming removed 1 base at V and 9 bases at J, with 4 bases between. The CDR3 is made up of 11 amino acids. Germline V gives CDR1 SEHNR, CDR2 FQNEAQ (reference sequence). Sequenced material: PBMCs, taken after 24 months of ibrutinib treatment. V gene TRBV7-9 combines with J gene TRBJ2-1; unclear D gene. This TCR came from a human donor with chronic lymphocytic leukemia. The CDR3 loop is CASSLGFEQFF. For the CDR3, the DNA is TGTGCCAGCAGCTTAGGTTTTGAGCAGTTCTTC.